This record concerns one TCR beta chain sequence. Its antigen is unidentified. The sample originates from a study of blood T cells in healthy people across ages. Broader study findings: Older individuals had lower TCR beta diversity per million T cells (the decline was roughly linear). Reliance upon unsorted PBMCs precluded definitive naive versus antigen-experienced comparison. Estimates drawn from one million T cells were deemed to understate diversity.

Per germline, CDR1 SGHDT and CDR2 YYEEEE. The CDR3 is made up of 12 amino acids. Primed by a sample-barcoded 5' primer and a J-beta primer mix, a second PCR proceeded for about 6 to 11 cycles. Each CDR3 protein is one row after TCRdb ran MiXCR on the 5' RACE reads. Seen here are about 1.7 million distinct CDR3 sequences, approximately 28% observed once, and the top ten hold roughly 8.2%. The specimen sequenced was blood. The chain has TRBV5-6 and TRBJ2-5; D remains unclear. The J call could be wrong; TRBJ2-7 is a better fit for the DNA end. The receptor's source is a woman under 40 in good health. CDR3 coding DNA: TGTGCCAGCAGCTTGGCCATGACCGAGCAGTACTTC. Amino acids: CASSLAMTEQYF.